A selection of T cell receptor beta chains follows, all from one sample in a study of T-cell reconstitution after alpha-beta-depleted transplantation in children. TCRdb re-called the PCR reads with MiXCR, one entry per CDR3 protein. The table records over 400,000 distinct CDR3 sequences, roughly an eighth of them present only once. The source material was PBMCs from the stem cell graft donor, sampled from the stem cell graft. The receptors originated from a human donor who donated a stem cell graft to a child with combined immunodeficiency. Each CDR3 is given with its conserved first and last residue. A D gene is named only where the DNA matches it firmly. For some rows the clone size is stated as once, few or many, or as a class when expanded; others skip it.

V	D	size	J	CDR3	DNA
TRBV10-3	TRBD2	-	TRBJ2-1	CATSDVGRVAGGGEQFF	TGTGCCACCAGTGATGTGGGTAGGGTAGCGGGAGGGGGTGAGCAGTTCTTC
TRBV27	-	few	TRBJ1-5	CASSLVGDQPQHF	TGTGCCAGCAGTTTAGTTGGGGATCAGCCCCAGCATTTT
TRBV27	-	many	TRBJ2-2	CASSLGWDGELFF	TGTGCCAGCAGCCTCGGATGGGACGGGGAGCTGTTTTTT
TRBV12-3/TRBV12-4	-	-	TRBJ2-2	CASSRQGLAGELFF	TGTGCCAGCAGTCGACAGGGACTAGCCGGGGAGCTGTTTTTT
TRBV4-2	TRBD2	-	TRBJ2-2	CASSQVRGGNTGELFF	TGTGCCAGCAGCCAAGTTCGCGGGGGGAACACCGGGGAGCTGTTTTTT
TRBV12-3/TRBV12-4	-	many	TRBJ2-5	CASMGWGQETQYF	TGTGCCAGCATGGGGTGGGGCCAAGAGACCCAGTACTTC
TRBV28	TRBD1	many	TRBJ1-1	CASSFSGQVNTEAFF	TGTGCCAGCAGTTTTTCGGGACAGGTTAACACTGAAGCTTTCTTT
TRBV12-3/TRBV12-4	-	many	TRBJ2-1	CASSFGAKQREQFF	TGTGCCAGCAGTTTTGGGGCCAAACAGAGGGAGCAGTTCTTC
TRBV20-1	TRBD2	-	TRBJ2-7	CSARDYSYEQYF	TGCAGTGCGAGGGACTACTCCTACGAGCAGTACTTC
TRBV3-1	-	-	TRBJ2-5	CASSQGKTQCF	TGTGCCAGCAGCCAAGGGAAGACCCAGTGCTTC